A single sample is the source of the 9 T cell receptor beta chains below, sequenced in a study of T cells in Graves' hyperthyroidism and ophthalmopathy. There were TCR beta CDR3 regions amplified from RNA transcripts. When the TCR CDR3 underwent first-round RT-PCR, the HTBI primer set was used. From the multiplex PCR reads, TCRdb called clonotypes with MiXCR, one entry per CDR3 protein. The repertoire has 610,000 or so distinct CDR3 sequences, under 60% of them found once; the top ten carry roughly 8.2%. Sequenced material: peripheral blood or thyroid tissue (not recorded which). These receptors were collected from a woman aged 18-29 years with Graves' hyperthyroidism.

This clonotype was detected many times. The rearrangement uses TRBV4-1 and TRBJ1-4, with D unclear. The germline V gene encodes CDR1 MGHRA and CDR2 YSYEKL. V lost 2 bases and J 7 bases, leaving 8 bases between the germline ends. CDR3 length: 13 residues. The CDR3 DNA follows: TGCGCCAGCAGCCAAACCGGGAGTGAAAAACTGTTTTTT. Protein: CASSQTGSEKLFF.

This clonotype was picked up many times. CDR3 DNA sequence: TGCGCCAGCAGCTCCATGGGACAGGGCTATGGCTACACCTTC. This translates into CASSSMGQGYGYTF. The chain uses TRBV5-1 and TRBJ1-2, with TRBD1 identical over 9 bases. With 3 bases clipped from V and 4 bases from J, the junction kept 4 bases outside the gene matches. The CDR3 has 14 amino acids. Germline V gene lookup returns CDR1 SGHRS and CDR2 YFSETQ. Filled out from reference TRBV5-1 and TRBJ1-2, the complete variable domain reads KAGVTQTPRYLIKTRGQQVTLSCSPISGHRSVSWYQQTPGQGLQFLFEYFSETQRNKGNFPGRFSGRQFSNSRSEMNVSTLELGDSALYLCASSSMGQGYGYTFGSGTRLTVV.

V and J are TRBV20-1 and TRBJ2-6, with TRBD1 identical over 10 bases. Losses at the gene ends were 1 base for V and 1 base for J; bases not matched to a gene: 1. CDR1 and CDR2 from the germline V gene are DFQATT and SNEGSKA (reference sequence). CDR3 length: 16 residues. CDR3 sequence reads: CSARGTGGSGANVLTF. CDR3 DNA sequence: TGCAGTGCTAGAGGGACAGGGGGTTCTGGGGCCAACGTCCTGACTTTC.

A note on this clonotype: A read error is possible here, since a much larger clone lies one base away. The gene calls are TRBV7-8 and TRBJ2-1, with D tentatively TRBD1 (5 bases). V lost 5 bases to trimming and J lost 10 bases, with 15 bases between them. This CDR3 spans 13 amino acids. Germline V lookup: CDR1 SGHVS, CDR2 FQNEAQ. CDR3 in amino acids: CASSDSPTYEQFF. DNA of the CDR3: TGTGCCAGCAGCGACAGCCCTACCTACGAGCAGTTCTTC.

In its sample, this clonotype was seen many times. The chain carries TRBV24-1 and TRBJ2-5, with D unclear. Looked up from germline, CDR1 is KGHDR and CDR2 is SFDVKD. V dropped 5 bases and J dropped 2 bases, with 8 bases sitting between them. There are 13 residues in the CDR3. The DNA for the CDR3 is TGTGCCACCAGTGCGCGGAGACAAGAGACCCAGTACTTC. It codes for CATSARRQETQYF.

This rearrangement joins TRBV5-1 to TRBJ1-5; D is uncertain. CDR3 size: 12 residues. V was trimmed by 0 bases and J by 11 bases, leaving 9 bases between them. Germline assignment: CDR1 SGHRS and CDR2 YFSETQ. The CDR3 loop is CASSLGMGSQHF. The CDR3, as DNA: TGCGCCAGCAGCTTGGGGATGGGGTCCCAGCATTTT.

This clonotype was detected ten times or more. The V and J genes are TRBV4-3 and TRBJ2-6, with D possibly TRBD1 on 5 matching bases. Between the trimmed V and J ends, which lost 0 bases and 0 bases, there was a span of 6 bases. The germline V gene has CDR1 LGHNA and CDR2 YSLEER. There are 16 residues in the CDR3. CDR3 region: CASSQEQDSGANVLTF. The CDR3, as DNA: TGCGCCAGCAGCCAAGAACAGGACTCTGGGGCCAACGTCCTGACTTTC.

This rearrangement joins TRBV19 to TRBJ1-5; TRBD1 is a possible D gene (5 bases). In germline, CDR1 is LNHDA, CDR2 SQIVND (reference sequence). Trimming removed 4 bases from V and 7 bases from J, with 23 bases in between. CDR3 length: 17 amino acids. This CDR3 reads CASSRRLNVRGAQPQHF. CDR3 nucleotides: TGTGCCAGTAGTAGGCGACTTAATGTTCGGGGCGCCCAGCCCCAGCATTTT.

This chain connects TRBV9 to TRBJ2-5, with TRBD2 as a possible D gene (6 bases). The J call may be faulty, since TRBJ2-1 better matches the DNA end. CDR3 length: 16 residues. Germline CDR1 is SGDLS and CDR2 is YYNGEE. The DNA for the CDR3 is TGTGCCAGCAGCGTAGAAACTAGCAGATCCTACAATGAGCAGTTCTTC. This sequence encodes CASSVETSRSYNEQFF.